One sample yielded the 26 T cell receptor beta chains listed below, sequenced in a study of T cell responses to AZD1222 COVID-19 vaccine. Only in-frame clones appear in the TCRdb table, and some are missing; sequencing was by immunoSEQ multiplex PCR. The sample records tens of thousands of clones, 86% being singletons. The sequenced sample was peripheral blood, obtained on day 0 of AZD1222 vaccination. Source of these receptors: an adult in good health.

The chain recombines TRBV4-1 with TRBJ2-7; TRBD1 is a possible D gene (6 bases). V was shortened by 1 base and J by 2 bases, with 15 bases between the two germline ends. The CDR3 loop spans 16 amino acids. From germline, CDR1 is MGHRA and CDR2 YSYEKL. As DNA, the CDR3 is TGCGCCAGCAGCCAAGGAACAACAGGGTCTACCTACGAGCAGTACTTC. It is translated as CASSQGTTGSTYEQYF.

The table lists this clone with a few counts. This chain joins TRBV7-8 and TRBJ2-7, with 8 positions matching TRBD2. Unmatched junction bases numbered 10, after V lost 3 bases and J lost 3 bases. This CDR3 has 16 residues. Looked up from germline, CDR1 is SGHVS and CDR2 is FQNEAQ. CDR3 sequence: CASSLNRGGTGYEQYF. The CDR3 DNA reads TGTGCCAGCAGCTTGAACCGGGGGGGGACTGGCTACGAGCAGTACTTC.

V gene TRBV4-1 combines with J gene TRBJ1-2; the D is unclear. The V end was cut by 9 bases, the J end by 0 bases, with 17 bases between. Per the germline V gene, CDR1 is MGHRA and CDR2 is YSYEKL. The CDR3 has 15 amino acids. The CDR3 DNA sequence: TGCGCCAGTTCGTCGGTGGGCAGCTCTAACTATGGCTACACCTTC. Protein: CASSSVGSSNYGYTF.

This sequence joins TRBV19 and TRBJ2-5, with TRBD1 matching 8 bases. The germline V gene encodes CDR1 LNHDA and CDR2 SQIVND (reference sequence). CDR3 length: 13 amino acids. V shed 10 bases, J shed 4 bases, and the junction held 8 bases outside the gene matches. The CDR3 DNA reads as TGTGCCACCGACCCCGGGACAGGAGAGACCCAGTACTTC. Translation: CATDPGTGETQYF.

The chain is built from TRBV28 and TRBJ2-7, with 12 bases lining up with TRBD1. With 6 bases clipped from V and 1 base from J, the junction kept 10 bases outside the gene matches. The CDR3 spans 17 residues. CDR1 and CDR2 (germline): MDHEN, SYDVKM. CDR3 sequence reads: CASSPGQGAVGSYEQYF. CDR3 coding DNA: TGTGCCAGCAGCCCGGGACAGGGGGCGGTCGGATCCTACGAGCAGTACTTC.

This chain links TRBV9 with TRBJ2-3, with D possibly being TRBD1 (5 bases). Deletions cut 7 bases from V and 0 bases from J, with 9 bases between. This CDR3 contains 13 residues. Germline V gene lookup returns CDR1 SGDLS and CDR2 YYNGEE. CDR3 DNA sequence: TGTGCCAGCCTCGACAGCAGCACAGATACGCAGTATTTT. This translates into CASLDSSTDTQYF.

This clone was detected only a few times. The rearrangement joins TRBV19 to TRBJ1-6; D unclear. V was pared by 10 bases and J by 7 bases, with 17 bases between. The CDR3 length is 14 residues. The germline gives CDR1 LNHDA, CDR2 SQIVND (reference sequence). The CDR3 reads CATSLGLGNSPLHF. The CDR3 DNA sequence: TGTGCCACCTCCCTAGGCCTAGGGAATTCACCCCTCCACTTT.

The V gene is TRBV24-1, the J gene TRBJ1-3; D unclear. The CDR3 has 15 amino acids. Germline assignment: CDR1 KGHDR and CDR2 SFDVKD. With 9 bases removed from V and 0 bases from J, the gap between germline ends came to 14 bases. CDR3 nucleotides: TGTGCCACCGGATCGACGGAGAGCTCTGGAAACACCATATATTTT. Its protein product is CATGSTESSGNTIYF.

The rearrangement links TRBV5-1 to TRBJ2-1, with D perhaps assigned TRBD1 or TRBD2 (6 bases each). Germline assignment: CDR1 SGHRS and CDR2 YFSETQ. The CDR3 contains 16 residues. Trimming pared 4 bases from V and 4 bases from J, leaving 18 bases between. The CDR3: CASSILRGGKYNEQFF. CDR3 coding DNA: TGCGCCAGCAGCATACTCAGGGGAGGAAAATACAATGAGCAGTTCTTC.

This clone was counted a few times. This CDR3 is CASSVDGARTGELFF. CDR3 DNA: TGTGCCAGCAGCGTAGATGGGGCTAGAACCGGGGAGCTGTTTTTT. V usage is TRBV9 and J usage is TRBJ2-2, with D possibly TRBD1 on 5 matching bases. The CDR3 contains 15 residues. Germline V lookup: CDR1 SGDLS, CDR2 YYNGEE. V lost 0 bases and J lost 5, with 11 bases in between.

The chain links TRBV18 to TRBJ2-1, with a possible D match to TRBD1 (6 bases). Trimming took off 3 bases at V and 6 bases at J, with 6 bases between the two ends. There are 12 residues in the CDR3. Germline assignment: CDR1 KGHSH and CDR2 LQKENI. DNA for the CDR3: TGTGCCAGCTCACCGACAGGCAATGAGCAGTTCTTC. This codes for CASSPTGNEQFF.

The rearrangement links TRBV7-3 to TRBJ1-1, with D hard to call. V was shortened by 5 bases and J by 1 base, with 8 bases between the two germline ends. In germline, CDR1 is SGHTA, CDR2 FQGTGA. CDR3 length: 13 residues. In DNA, the CDR3 is TGTGCCAGCAGCGAGGGAACGAACACTGAAGCTTTCTTT. Protein: CASSEGTNTEAFF.

The chain combines TRBV7-6 with TRBJ2-1; D is unresolved. The germline gives CDR1 SGHVS, CDR2 FNYEAQ. The CDR3 is 12 residues long. The V end was cut by 8 bases, the J end by 1 base, with 6 bases between. In nucleotides, the CDR3 is TGTGCCAGCGGGTGGTCCTACAATGAGCAGTTCTTC. This translates into CASGWSYNEQFF.

This chain connects TRBV9 to TRBJ1-3; D is ambiguous. CDR1 and CDR2 (germline): SGDLS, YYNGEE. Trimming removed 4 bases at V and 0 bases at J, with 17 bases between. This CDR3 comprises 17 residues. The CDR3 sequence is CASSPRTDPSSGNTIYF. CDR3 DNA: TGTGCCAGCAGCCCACGGACGGACCCCAGCTCTGGAAACACCATATATTTT.

The chain is built from TRBV5-1 and TRBJ2-2; 8 bases are a match to TRBD1. V was clipped by 5 bases and J by 6 bases; unmatched bases: 6. Germline-derived CDR1 and CDR2 are SGHRS and YFSETQ. The CDR3 has 14 residues. The CDR3 bases are TGCGCCAGCAGAGGACAGGGCCTAGCCGGGGAGCTGTTTTTT. This encodes CASRGQGLAGELFF.

The J gene is TRBJ1-1, the V gene TRBV10-3, with D unresolved. The CDR3 has 13 residues. The germline V gene encodes CDR1 ENHRY and CDR2 SYGVKD. Trimming left V 8 bases short and J 3 bases short, with 13 bases between. The DNA for the CDR3 is TGTGCCATCTCTCTCGGGGAGGACACTGAAGCTTTCTTT. Translating gives CAISLGEDTEAFF.

The chain recombines TRBV2 with TRBJ1-2, with D uncertain. CDR3 length: 14 residues. Trimming cost V 4 bases and J 0 bases, with 9 bases left between them. The germline V gene has CDR1 SNHLY and CDR2 FYNNEI. In DNA form, the CDR3 reads TGTGCCAGCAGTGGTAGGGAGGCTAACTATGGCTACACCTTC. It yields the protein CASSGREANYGYTF.

There are a few counts of this clone. This chain joins TRBV28 and TRBJ2-7; 7 bases are a match to TRBD1. With V trimmed by 6 bases and J by 2 bases, 13 bases remained unmatched. The length of the CDR3 is 16 residues. Germline CDR1 and CDR2: MDHEN and SYDVKM. CDR3 sequence reads: CASSRKRWGQPYEQYF. The CDR3 DNA is TGTGCCAGCAGCCGAAAGAGGTGGGGACAGCCCTACGAGCAGTACTTC. The entire variable domain, with the rest obtained from reference TRBV28 and TRBJ2-7, is as follows: DVKVTQSSRYLVKRTGEKVFLECVQDMDHENMFWYRQDPGLGLRLIYFSYDVKMKEKGDIPEGYSVSREKKERFSLILESASTNQTSMYLCASSRKRWGQPYEQYFGPGTRLTVT.

V is TRBV19 and J is TRBJ2-2; a weak D match, TRBD2 (5 bases). The CDR3 contains 13 residues. Germline V gene sequence: CDR1 LNHDA, CDR2 SQIVND (reference sequence). The germline V and J ends were trimmed by 8 bases and 5 bases, with 12 bases remaining between them. The CDR3 nucleotides read TGTGCCAGTGCACCCACGGGGACCGGGGAGCTGTTTTTT. This codes for CASAPTGTGELFF.

This chain links TRBV19 with TRBJ2-3, with 11 bases lining up with TRBD2. The junction had 13 bases not matched to a gene; V was cut back by 5 bases and J by 6 bases. CDR3 length equals 17 residues. Germline assignment: CDR1 LNHDA and CDR2 SQIVND (reference sequence). The CDR3 reads CASSALGTSGLSDTQYF. Here the CDR3 DNA reads TGTGCCAGTAGTGCCTTAGGGACTAGCGGACTTTCTGATACGCAGTATTTT.

The chain combines TRBV7-2 with TRBJ2-1, with D perhaps TRBD1 (5 bases). The CDR3 loop spans 14 amino acids. Germline V gene sequence: CDR1 SGHTA, CDR2 FQGNSA. Trimming took 2 bases from V and 4 from J, leaving 9 bases between them. DNA of the CDR3: TGTGCCAGCAGCTTAAGGCAGGGATACAATGAGCAGTTCTTC. Protein: CASSLRQGYNEQFF.

This chain links TRBV24-1 with TRBJ2-4; TRBD1 matches at 9 bases. The junction had 8 bases not matched to a gene; V was cut back by 3 bases and J by 6 bases. The CDR3 is made up of 16 amino acids. The germline V gene has CDR1 KGHDR and CDR2 SFDVKD. CDR3 in DNA: TGTGCCACCAGTGATCCCAGGGACAGGGCCTCAAACATTCAGTACTTC. Protein: CATSDPRDRASNIQYF.

DNA of the CDR3: TGCGCCAGCAGTGCGACAGGGAACACTGAAGCTTTCTTT. It codes for CASSATGNTEAFF. The chain couples TRBV10-1 to TRBJ1-1; TRBD1 might be the D (6 bases). V was shortened by 4 bases and J by 1 base, with 7 bases between the two germline ends. The germline gives CDR1 WNHNN, CDR2 SYGVQD (reference sequence). There are 13 residues in the CDR3.

This clone was seen only a few times. The genes are TRBV27 and TRBJ2-2; 14 bases align to TRBD2. The germline CDR1 and CDR2 sequences are MNHEY and SMNVEV (reference sequence). The CDR3 has 17 amino acids. V shed 6 bases and J 5 bases; nucleotides not matched to a gene: 8. Here the CDR3 DNA reads TGTGCCAGCAGAGGACTAGCGGGGGGCAGATGGACCGGGGAGCTGTTTTTT. Its protein product is CASRGLAGGRWTGELFF.

The rearrangement uses TRBV12-3 or TRBV12-4 and TRBJ1-1; tentatively, D is TRBD1 (5 bases). The CDR3 is made up of 13 amino acids. Trimming took off 5 bases at V and 14 bases at J, with 21 bases between the two ends. The CDR3 DNA reads as TGTGCCAGCAGTCGGGGCGGGCCGGTGAATTTCTTCTTT. Encoded protein: CASSRGGPVNFFF.

The genes are TRBV5-1 and TRBJ2-5; maybe TRBD2 (6 bases). CDR3 length: 14 residues. Germline CDR1 and CDR2: SGHRS and YFSETQ. Deletions cut 4 bases from V and 3 bases from J, with 13 bases between. The CDR3 DNA is TGCGCCAGCAGCCCCGGGACTGAGAAAGAGACCCAGTACTTC. Protein: CASSPGTEKETQYF.